These 8 T cell receptor beta chains originate from one sample sequenced in a study of Graves' ophthalmopathy and Graves' hyperthyroidism. TCR beta CDR3 regions were amplified from RNA transcripts. After a first-round RT-PCR with HTBI primers, a second-round multiplex PCR was run. One entry per CDR3 protein, called by TCRdb with MiXCR from the multiplex PCR reads. The sample carries approximately 480,000 distinct CDR3 sequences, approximately 14% recorded once. Sequencing was carried out using blood. These receptors were obtained from a woman aged 25 to 39 with Graves' ophthalmopathy.

This clonotype has ten or more counts. The genes are TRBV20-1 and TRBJ1-1, with 7 bases fitting TRBD1. Germline trimming cut 6 bases from V and 5 bases from J; bases unmatched to any gene: 9. The CDR3 loop spans 13 amino acids. Germline CDR1 reads DFQATT; CDR2 reads SNEGSKA (reference sequence). The CDR3 protein is CSAQKGAVTEAFF. The CDR3 nucleotides are TGCAGTGCCCAGAAGGGGGCCGTGACTGAAGCTTTCTTT.

This clonotype was seen many times. The chain joins TRBV28 to TRBJ2-7; tentative D call: TRBD1 (5 bases). The CDR3 is made up of 15 amino acids. Trimming cost V 4 bases and J 2 bases, with 15 bases left between them. Germline V gene data show CDR1 as MDHEN and CDR2 as SYDVKM. As DNA, the CDR3 is TGTGCCAGCAGTTCGTCAGGGAAGTCAGCCTACGAGCAGTACTTC. Its translation is CASSSSGKSAYEQYF.

This chain connects TRBV6-1 to TRBJ2-7; 9 bases agree with TRBD1. Germline V gene sequence: CDR1 MNHNS, CDR2 SASEGT. This CDR3 has 12 residues. Trimming cost V 6 bases and J 11 bases; bases outside gene matches: 8. Here the CDR3 reads CASSDGTGYKYF. DNA of the CDR3: TGTGCCAGCAGCGACGGGACAGGGTACAAGTACTTC.

At least ten counts were recorded for this clonotype. The gene calls are TRBV2 and TRBJ2-7; TRBD2 aligns across 12 bases. Germline CDR1 reads SNHLY; CDR2 reads FYNNEI. Trimming removed 3 bases from V and 4 bases from J; junction bases left unmatched: 10. The CDR3 covers 17 residues. Written as DNA, the CDR3 is TGTGCCAGCAGTGAGAGACTAGCGGGAGCCAGAGAGTACGAGCAGTACTTC. Amino acids: CASSERLAGAREYEQYF.

This clonotype has a count of ten or more. The chain combines TRBV12-3 or TRBV12-4 with TRBJ1-2; TRBD1 is a possible D gene (5 bases). The V end was cut by 0 bases, the J end by 4 bases, with 9 bases between. CDR3 size: 14 residues. CDR3 nucleotides: TGTGCCAGCAGTTTAGCGTCAGGGTTCTATGGCTACACCTTC. This encodes CASSLASGFYGYTF.

This clonotype came up many times. CDR3 sequence: CASSVDGRGTEAFF. CDR3 nucleotide sequence: TGTGCCAGCAGTGTAGACGGACGCGGCACTGAAGCTTTCTTT. The chain employs TRBV27 and TRBJ1-1; no clear D gene. From germline, CDR1 is MNHEY and CDR2 SMNVEV (reference sequence). The ends were cut back, 5 bases at V and 4 bases at J, with 14 bases in the middle. The CDR3 has 14 residues.

This clonotype was seen ten or more times. V and J are TRBV19 and TRBJ1-1; D not certain. Trimming removed 3 bases from V and 3 bases from J, with 11 bases in between. The CDR3 is 14 residues long. The germline gives CDR1 LNHDA, CDR2 SQIVND (reference sequence). The DNA of the CDR3 is TGTGCCAGTAGTATCCGGTACGGGGACACTGAAGCTTTCTTT. It yields the protein CASSIRYGDTEAFF.

Many counts were recorded for this clonotype. The chain employs TRBV6-1 and TRBJ2-5, with 7 bases that match TRBD2. The CDR3 has 14 residues. Losses at the gene ends were 4 bases for V and 5 bases for J; bases not matched to a gene: 7. CDR1 and CDR2 from the germline V gene are MNHNS and SASEGT. CDR3 protein: CASSGGGGHETQYF. CDR3 DNA: TGTGCCAGCAGTGGGGGGGGAGGGCACGAGACCCAGTACTTC.